A selection of T cell receptor beta chains follows, all from one sample in a study of blood T cell repertoires in COVID-19. Repertoires were generated with immunoSEQ multiplex PCR, while TCRdb's copy carries only in-frame clones and drops some. The top ten clones hold approximately 0.7% of a sample with approximately 470,000 clones, about 90% of them seen once. Sequenced sample: PBMCs or T cells enriched from blood (not recorded which). The receptors originated from a young woman who had recovered from COVID-19. Each CDR3 is given with its conserved first and last residue. Each record gives: J gene, clone size, V gene, D gene, CDR3 DNA, CDR3 protein. A D gene is named only where the DNA matches it firmly. Clone size is not always given. Where it is, it says once, few, many or a class for expanded clones.

TRBJ1-1 | . | TRBV5-1 | . | TGCGCCAGCAGCTCGGACGGGGAAAACACTGAAGCTTTCTTT | CASSSDGENTEAFF
TRBJ2-1 | . | TRBV9 | TRBD1 | TGTGCCAGCAGGTCGGCCGGGACAGAGAAGTTCTTC | CASRSAGTEKFF
TRBJ2-1 | . | TRBV9 | TRBD2 | TGTGCCAGCAGCGGACCGGGACTAGCGGTAGAGCAGTTCTTC | CASSGPGLAVEQFF
TRBJ2-1 | . | TRBV5-4 | TRBD2 | TGTGCCAGCTTCCCGGGGGGGCGGGGTTCCTACAATGAGCAGTTCTTC | CASFPGGRGSYNEQFF
TRBJ1-2 | . | TRBV5-5 | . | TGTGCCAGCAGCTTGAGTATTGGCCTCTCCTATGGCTACACCTTC | CASSLSIGLSYGYTF
TRBJ1-6 | . | TRBV14 | . | TGTGCCAGCAGTCGTTCGACTGGTTATAATTCACCCCTCCACTTT | CASSRSTGYNSPLHF
TRBJ1-6 | . | TRBV6-1 | . | TGTGCCAGCAGTGAAAACTATTCACCCCTCCACTTT | CASSENYSPLHF
TRBJ1-3 | . | TRBV11-2 | TRBD1 | TGTGCCAGCAGCCGGCCCCGGACAGGGGGCTATGGAAACACCATATATTTT | CASSRPRTGGYGNTIYF
TRBJ1-1 | . | TRBV5-1 | . | TGCGCCAGCAGCTTGACAGGGAGCATGAACACTGAAGCTTTCTTT | CASSLTGSMNTEAFF
TRBJ2-1 | . | TRBV28 | TRBD1 | TGTGCCAGCTACGGACAGGGGATATACAATGAGCAGTTCTTC | CASYGQGIYNEQFF
TRBJ2-5 | once | TRBV28 | TRBD2 | TGTGCCAGCACCGCGCCGGGGAGGGGAAGAGAGACCCAGTACTTC | CASTAPGRGRETQYF
TRBJ1-2 | . | TRBV7-2 | . | TGTGCCAGCAGCTTAGGTCCCACTAACTATGGCTACACCTTC | CASSLGPTNYGYTF
TRBJ1-5 | . | TRBV2 | TRBD1 | TGTGCCAGCAGCTTACTACAGGGGGCAATGGGGCCCCAGCATTTT | CASSLLQGAMGPQHF
TRBJ2-2 | . | TRBV7-9 | . | TGTGCCAGCAGCTTACGGTCCGCGAACACCGGGGAGCTGTTTTTT | CASSLRSANTGELFF
TRBJ1-1 | . | TRBV5-1 | . | TGCGCCAGCAGCTTGAGGGGTGTGAACACTGAAGCTTTCTTT | CASSLRGVNTEAFF
TRBJ2-7 | . | TRBV7-9 | . | TGTGCCAGCAGCTTAGGTGGACTTTCCTACGAGCAGTACTTC | CASSLGGLSYEQYF
TRBJ2-6 | once | TRBV25-1 | TRBD1 | TGTGCCAGCAGAGTCCAGGGGGCATATGGGGCTGGGGCCAACGTCCTGACTTTC | CASRVQGAYGAGANVLTF
TRBJ1-5 | once | TRBV5-8 | . | TGTGCCACCGCGATGGGGCTGGGTCAGCCCCAGCATTTT | CATAMGLGQPQHF
TRBJ1-2 | . | TRBV5-6 | . | TGTGCCAGCGGGGCGGGAGGGGACGGCTACACCTTC | CASGAGGDGYTF
TRBJ2-5 | . | TRBV12-2 | . | TGTGCAAGTCGCTTAGCCAACCAAGAGACCCAGTACTTC | CASRLANQETQYF
TRBJ2-7 | . | TRBV5-1 | . | TGCGCCAGCAGCTTGGTATCCCCCGCCACATACTACGAGCAGTACTTC | CASSLVSPATYYEQYF
TRBJ2-7 | . | TRBV3-1/TRBV3-2 | TRBD1 | TGTGCCAGCAGCCAAGATAGAAGAGGGCAGGGGGTACTCTACGAGCAGTACTTC | CASSQDRRGQGVLYEQYF
TRBJ2-2 | . | TRBV18 | TRBD1 | TGTGCCAGCTCACCCCCGGGACAGGGGGCGACCGGGGAGCTGTTTTTT | CASSPPGQGATGELFF